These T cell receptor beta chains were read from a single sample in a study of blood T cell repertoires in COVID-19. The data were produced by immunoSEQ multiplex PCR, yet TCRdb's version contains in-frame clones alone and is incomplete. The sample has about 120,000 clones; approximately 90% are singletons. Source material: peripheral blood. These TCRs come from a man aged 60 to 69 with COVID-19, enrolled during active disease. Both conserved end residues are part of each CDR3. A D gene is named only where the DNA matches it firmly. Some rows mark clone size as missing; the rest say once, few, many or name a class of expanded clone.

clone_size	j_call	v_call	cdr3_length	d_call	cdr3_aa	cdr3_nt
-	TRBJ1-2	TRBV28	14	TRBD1	CASRKLTGFYGYTF	TGTGCCAGCAGAAAGCTGACAGGGTTCTATGGCTACACCTTC
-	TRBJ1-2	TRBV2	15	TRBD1	CASSDRGPPAYGYTF	TGTGCCAGCAGTGATAGGGGGCCTCCGGCCTATGGCTACACCTTC
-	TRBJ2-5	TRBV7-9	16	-	CASSSPNNINQETQYF	TGTGCCAGCAGCTCCCCAAATAACATAAATCAAGAGACCCAGTACTTC
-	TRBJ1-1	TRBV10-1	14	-	CASSESSGITEAFF	TGCGCCAGCAGTGAGTCATCGGGGATCACTGAAGCTTTCTTT
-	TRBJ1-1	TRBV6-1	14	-	CASSELGSSTEAFF	TGTGCCAGCAGTGAACTAGGGAGTAGCACTGAAGCTTTCTTT
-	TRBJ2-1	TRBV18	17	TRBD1	CASSPRKSGGSYNEQFF	TGTGCCAGCTCACCACGTAAATCAGGGGGATCTTACAATGAGCAGTTCTTC
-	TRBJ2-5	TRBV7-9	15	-	CASSLEAREAETQYF	TGTGCCAGCAGCTTAGAGGCCAGGGAGGCAGAGACCCAGTACTTC
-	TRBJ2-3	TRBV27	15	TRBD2	CASSLLAGSTDTQYF	TGTGCCAGCAGTTTACTAGCGGGTAGCACAGATACGCAGTATTTT
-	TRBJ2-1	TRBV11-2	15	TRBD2	CASSQGTSGDNEQFF	TGTGCCAGCAGCCAGGGGACTAGCGGGGACAATGAGCAGTTCTTC
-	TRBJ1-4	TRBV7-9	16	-	CASDSKLGLKDEKLFF	TGTGCCAGCGACTCGAAGCTAGGACTTAAGGATGAAAAACTGTTTTTT
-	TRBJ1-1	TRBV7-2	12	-	CASRGRWGGAFF	TGTGCCAGCAGAGGACGGTGGGGAGGAGCTTTCTTT
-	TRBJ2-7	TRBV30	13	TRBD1	CAWSHRGSYEQYF	TGTGCCTGGAGTCACAGGGGCTCCTACGAGCAGTACTTC
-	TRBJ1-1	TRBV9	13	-	CASSVGRDTEAFF	TGTGCCAGCAGCGTAGGGAGGGACACTGAAGCTTTCTTT
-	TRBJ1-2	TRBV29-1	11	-	CSVTEDHGYTF	TGCAGCGTGACGGAGGACCATGGCTACACCTTC
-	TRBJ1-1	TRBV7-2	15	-	CASNTWVGANTEAFF	TGTGCCAGCAACACCTGGGTAGGGGCGAACACTGAAGCTTTCTTT
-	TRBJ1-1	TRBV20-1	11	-	CSARESTEAFF	TGCAGTGCTAGAGAGAGCACTGAAGCTTTCTTT
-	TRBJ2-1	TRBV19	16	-	CASSPPGARSYNEQFF	TGTGCCAGTAGTCCCCCAGGGGCTCGCTCCTACAATGAGCAGTTCTTC
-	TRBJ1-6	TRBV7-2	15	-	CASRLGRTGPKPLHF	TGTGCCAGCAGATTAGGGAGGACCGGGCCAAAACCCCTCCACTTT
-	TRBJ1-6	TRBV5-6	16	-	CASSLEPTAVGGPLHF	TGTGCCAGCAGCTTGGAACCGACCGCGGTTGGTGGACCCCTCCACTTT
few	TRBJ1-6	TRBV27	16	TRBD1	CASSHFQRDRYSPLHF	TGTGCCAGCAGCCATTTCCAAAGGGACAGATATTCACCCCTCCACTTT
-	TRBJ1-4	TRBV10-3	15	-	CAISESKGQGEKLFF	TGTGCCATCAGTGAGTCGAAGGGTCAGGGTGAAAAACTGTTTTTT
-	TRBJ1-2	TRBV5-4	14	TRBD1	CASGEGQELYGYTF	TGTGCCAGCGGAGAGGGACAGGAGCTCTATGGCTACACCTTC
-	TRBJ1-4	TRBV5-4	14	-	CASSFGVTNEKLFF	TGTGCCAGCAGCTTCGGAGTGACCAATGAAAAACTGTTTTTT
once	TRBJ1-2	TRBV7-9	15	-	CASSSPIKPNYGYTF	TGTGCCAGCAGTTCCCCGATCAAGCCTAACTATGGCTACACCTTC
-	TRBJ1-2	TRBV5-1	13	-	CASSLQGPYGYTF	TGCGCCAGCAGCTTGCAGGGCCCCTATGGCTACACCTTC
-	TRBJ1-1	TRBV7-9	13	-	CASSFLRSTEAFF	TGTGCCAGCAGCTTCCTCCGGAGCACTGAAGCTTTCTTT
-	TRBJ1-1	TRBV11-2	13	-	CASSVRRATEAFF	TGTGCCAGCAGCGTGAGGAGGGCCACTGAAGCTTTCTTT
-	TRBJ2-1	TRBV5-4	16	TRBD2	CASSPGGVSSYNEQFF	TGTGCCAGCAGCCCGGGGGGGGTTTCCTCCTACAATGAGCAGTTCTTC
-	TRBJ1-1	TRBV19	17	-	CASSIGGGPPMNTEAFF	TGTGCCAGTAGTATAGGAGGGGGTCCTCCAATGAACACTGAAGCTTTCTTT
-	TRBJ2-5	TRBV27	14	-	CASSPPWPQETQYF	TGTGCCAGCAGTCCCCCGTGGCCCCAAGAGACCCAGTACTTC
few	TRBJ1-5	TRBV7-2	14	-	CASSLEGGPQPQHF	TGTGCCAGCAGCTTAGAGGGAGGGCCCCAGCCCCAGCATTTT
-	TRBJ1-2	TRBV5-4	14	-	CASSLEGSPYGYTF	TGTGCCAGCAGCCTAGAAGGCAGCCCCTATGGCTACACCTTC
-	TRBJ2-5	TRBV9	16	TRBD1	CASSVGVTGAGETQYF	TGTGCCAGCAGCGTAGGCGTGACAGGGGCTGGGGAGACCCAGTACTTC
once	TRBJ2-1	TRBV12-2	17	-	CASRLADGQGNYNEQFF	TGTGCAAGTCGCTTAGCGGATGGCCAGGGGAACTACAATGAGCAGTTCTTC
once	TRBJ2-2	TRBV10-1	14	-	CASSEGPQGGELFF	TGCGCCAGCAGTGAAGGGCCCCAGGGCGGGGAGCTGTTTTTT